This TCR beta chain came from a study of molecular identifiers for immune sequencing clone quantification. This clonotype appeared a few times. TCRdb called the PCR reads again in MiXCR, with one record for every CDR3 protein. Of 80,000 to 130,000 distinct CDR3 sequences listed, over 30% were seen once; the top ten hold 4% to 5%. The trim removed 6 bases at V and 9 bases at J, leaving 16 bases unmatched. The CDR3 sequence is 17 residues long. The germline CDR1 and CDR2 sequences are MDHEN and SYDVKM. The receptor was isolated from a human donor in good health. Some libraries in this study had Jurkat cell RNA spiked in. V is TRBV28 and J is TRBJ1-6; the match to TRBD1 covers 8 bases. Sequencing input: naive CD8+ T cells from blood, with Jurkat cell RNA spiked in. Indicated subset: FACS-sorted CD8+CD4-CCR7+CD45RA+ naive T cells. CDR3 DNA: TGTGCCAGCAGCCTTAAGGACAGGGTGGCCCAAGGTTCACCCCTCCACTTT. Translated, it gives CASSLKDRVAQGSPLHF.